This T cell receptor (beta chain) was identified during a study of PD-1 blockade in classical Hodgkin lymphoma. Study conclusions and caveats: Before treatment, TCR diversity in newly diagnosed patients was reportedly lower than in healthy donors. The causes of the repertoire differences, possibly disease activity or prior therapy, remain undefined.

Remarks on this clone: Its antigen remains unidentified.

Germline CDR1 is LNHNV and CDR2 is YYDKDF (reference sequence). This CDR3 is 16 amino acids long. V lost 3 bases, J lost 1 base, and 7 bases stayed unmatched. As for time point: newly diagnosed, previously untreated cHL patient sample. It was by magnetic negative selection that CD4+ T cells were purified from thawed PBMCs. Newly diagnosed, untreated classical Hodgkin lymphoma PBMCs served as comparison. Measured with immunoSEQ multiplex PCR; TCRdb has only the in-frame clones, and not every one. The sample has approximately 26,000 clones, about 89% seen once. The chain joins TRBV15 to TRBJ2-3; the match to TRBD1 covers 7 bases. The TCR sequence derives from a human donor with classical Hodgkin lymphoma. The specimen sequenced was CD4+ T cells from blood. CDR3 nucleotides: TGTGCCACCAGCAGGCCGACAGGGTACGGCACAGATACGCAGTATTTT. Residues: CATSRPTGYGTDTQYF.